These T cell receptor beta chains were read from a single sample in a study of beta chain bispecific antibodies for T cell cancers. Via MiXCR, TCRdb re-called the 5' RACE reads, giving one row per CDR3 protein. The table has about 20,000 distinct CDR3 sequences, approximately 2.2% seen once. No antigen is known for these receptors. Sequenced here: healthy donor T cells cultured with leukemia cells, sampled from a culture containing a bispecific antibody targeting TCR Vbeta12. Receptors originate from a human donor in good health. Some clones in this sample may be carry-over from other donors' samples. CDR3s leave out the opening cysteine and the closing phenylalanine or tryptophan. A D gene is named only where the DNA matches it firmly. Clone sizes are shown as how often the clone was seen (once, few, many) or a class if it is expanded.

clone size | D gene | V gene | CDR3 protein
many | TRBD1 | TRBV20-1 | SAPRDRGWEQY
many | NA | TRBV6-5 | ASSPGGVVKETQY
many | TRBD1 | TRBV27 | ASRRQGGNSPLH
many | NA | TRBV7-3 | ASSQLGTDTQY
many | NA | TRBV3-1 | ASSPGSASYEQY
many | NA | TRBV3-1 | ASSRKAVQMNTEAF
many | NA | TRBV12-3/TRBV12-4 | ASSIYQETQY
medium-sized | TRBD2 | TRBV10-3 | AISAFLRGGYTGELF
many | TRBD1 | TRBV28 | ASSLVGTGSLRQF
many | NA | TRBV12-3/TRBV12-4 | ASSLNQGGDGYT